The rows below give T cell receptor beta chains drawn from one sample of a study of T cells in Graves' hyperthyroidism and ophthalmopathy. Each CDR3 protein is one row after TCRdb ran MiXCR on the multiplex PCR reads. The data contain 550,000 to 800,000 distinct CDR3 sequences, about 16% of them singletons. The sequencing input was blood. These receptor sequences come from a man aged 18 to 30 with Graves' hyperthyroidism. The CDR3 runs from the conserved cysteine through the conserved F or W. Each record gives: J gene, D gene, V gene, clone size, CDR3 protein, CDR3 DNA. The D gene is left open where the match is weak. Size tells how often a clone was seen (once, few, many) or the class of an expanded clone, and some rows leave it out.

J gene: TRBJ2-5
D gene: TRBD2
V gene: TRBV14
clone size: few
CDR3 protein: CASSQDLAGGGAQYF
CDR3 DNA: TGTGCCAGCAGCCAAGATTTAGCGGGAGGTGGGGCCCAGTACTTC

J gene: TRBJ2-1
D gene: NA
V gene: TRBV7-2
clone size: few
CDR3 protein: CASSLELPSYTIYNEQFF
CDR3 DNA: TGTGCCAGCAGCTTAGAGCTCCCTAGCTACACGATTTACAATGAGCAGTTCTTC

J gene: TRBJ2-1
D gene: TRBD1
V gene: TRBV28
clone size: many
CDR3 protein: CASSPWTGNENEQFF
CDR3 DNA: TGTGCCAGCAGTCCCTGGACAGGAAACGAAAATGAGCAGTTCTTC

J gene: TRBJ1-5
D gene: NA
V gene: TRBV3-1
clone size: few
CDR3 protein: CASSQDTGVRNQPQHF
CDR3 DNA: TGTGCCAGCAGCCAAGATACAGGAGTACGCAATCAGCCCCAGCATTTT

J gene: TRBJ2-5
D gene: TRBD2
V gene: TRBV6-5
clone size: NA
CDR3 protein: CASSYFGLAGLETQYF
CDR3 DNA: TGTGCCAGCAGTTACTTCGGACTAGCGGGATTGGAGACCCAGTACTTC

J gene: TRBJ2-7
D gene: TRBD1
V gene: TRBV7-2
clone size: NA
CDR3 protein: CASSLSAGQGREQYF
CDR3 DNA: TGTGCCAGCAGCTTGAGTGCGGGACAGGGACGCGAGCAGTACTTC

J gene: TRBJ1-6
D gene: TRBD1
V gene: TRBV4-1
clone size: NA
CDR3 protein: CASSRTGVSPLHF
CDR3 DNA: TGCGCCAGCAGCCGGACAGGTGTCTCACCCCTCCACTTT

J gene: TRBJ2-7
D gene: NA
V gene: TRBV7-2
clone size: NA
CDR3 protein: CASSNWAGSYEQYF
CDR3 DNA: TGTGCCAGCAGCAACTGGGCGGGCTCCTACGAGCAGTACTTC

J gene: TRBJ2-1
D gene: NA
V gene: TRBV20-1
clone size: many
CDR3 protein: CSASNGTSNEQFF
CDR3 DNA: TGCAGTGCTAGTAATGGGACTTCCAATGAGCAGTTCTTC

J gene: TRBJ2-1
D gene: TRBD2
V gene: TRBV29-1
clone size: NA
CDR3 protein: CSVGGGRAGYEQFF
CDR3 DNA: TGCAGCGTTGGCGGGGGGAGGGCGGGCTATGAGCAGTTCTTC

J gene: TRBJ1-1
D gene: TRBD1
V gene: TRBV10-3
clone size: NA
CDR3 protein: CAISDRQGMGTEAFF
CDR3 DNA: TGTGCCATCAGTGACCGACAGGGAATGGGGACTGAAGCTTTCTTT

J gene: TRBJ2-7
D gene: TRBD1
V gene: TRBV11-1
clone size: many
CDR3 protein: CASSTGGGNEQYF
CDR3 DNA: TGTGCCAGCTCTACAGGGGGAGGAAACGAGCAGTACTTC

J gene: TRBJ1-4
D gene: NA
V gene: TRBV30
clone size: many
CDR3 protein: CAWSVGAGEKLFF
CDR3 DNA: TGTGCCTGGAGTGTAGGTGCAGGGGAAAAACTGTTTTTT

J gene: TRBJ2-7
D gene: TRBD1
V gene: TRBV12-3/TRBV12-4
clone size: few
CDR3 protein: CASSFPFTGDSTNEQYF
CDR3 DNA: TGTGCCAGCTCATTCCCTTTCACCGGGGACAGCACCAACGAGCAGTACTTC

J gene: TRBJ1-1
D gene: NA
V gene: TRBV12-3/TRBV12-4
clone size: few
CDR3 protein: CASSLVPPTANTEAFF
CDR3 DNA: TGTGCCAGCAGTTTAGTACCGCCGACAGCGAACACTGAAGCTTTCTTT

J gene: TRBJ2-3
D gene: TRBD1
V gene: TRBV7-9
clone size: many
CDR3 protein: CASSSQGTDTQYF
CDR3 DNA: TGTGCCAGCAGCTCACAGGGGACAGATACGCAGTATTTT

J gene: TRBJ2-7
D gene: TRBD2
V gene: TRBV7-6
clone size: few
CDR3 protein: CASSLGREVPYEQYF
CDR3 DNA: TGTGCCAGCAGCTTAGGGCGGGAGGTACCCTACGAGCAGTACTTC

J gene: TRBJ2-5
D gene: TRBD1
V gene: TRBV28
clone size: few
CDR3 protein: CASTGTGGRETQYF
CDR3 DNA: TGTGCCAGCACCGGGACAGGGGGAAGGGAGACCCAGTACTTC

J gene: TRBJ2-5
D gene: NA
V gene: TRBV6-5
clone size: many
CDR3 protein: CASSYSALGETQYF
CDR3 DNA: TGTGCCAGCAGTTACTCGGCCCTTGGGGAGACCCAGTACTTC

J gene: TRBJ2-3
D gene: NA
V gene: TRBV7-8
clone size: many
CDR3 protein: CASSFIGQPPGVDTQYF
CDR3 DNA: TGTGCCAGCAGCTTTATCGGCCAGCCTCCCGGTGTAGATACGCAGTATTTT

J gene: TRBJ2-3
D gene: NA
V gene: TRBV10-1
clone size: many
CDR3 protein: CASSEAGSTDTQYF
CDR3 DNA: TGCGCCAGCAGTGAAGCGGGTAGCACAGATACGCAGTATTTT

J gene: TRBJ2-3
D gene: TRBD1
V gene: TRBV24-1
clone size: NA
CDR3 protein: CATSERDRVPDTQYF
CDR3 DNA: TGTGCCACCAGTGAGCGAGACAGGGTTCCAGATACGCAGTATTTT

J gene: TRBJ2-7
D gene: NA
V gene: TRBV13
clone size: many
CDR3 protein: CASSPDEGYEQYF
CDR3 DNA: TGTGCCAGCAGCCCCGACGAGGGGTACGAGCAGTACTTC

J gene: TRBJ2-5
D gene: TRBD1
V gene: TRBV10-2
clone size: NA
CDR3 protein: CASSRRTGTETQYF
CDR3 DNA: TGCGCCAGCAGTCGAAGGACAGGGACAGAGACCCAGTACTTC

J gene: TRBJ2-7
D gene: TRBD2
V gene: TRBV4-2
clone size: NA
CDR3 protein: CASSQDRRGYYEQYF
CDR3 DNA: TGTGCCAGCAGCCAAGATCGGCGGGGGTACTACGAGCAGTACTTC

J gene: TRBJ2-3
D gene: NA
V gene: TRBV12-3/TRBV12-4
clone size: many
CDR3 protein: CASSSTGKNTDTQYF
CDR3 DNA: TGTGCCAGCAGTTCTACAGGGAAAAACACAGATACGCAGTATTTT

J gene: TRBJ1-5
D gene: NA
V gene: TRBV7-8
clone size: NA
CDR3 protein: CASSLVLSHGSNQPQHF
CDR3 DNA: TGTGCCAGCAGCTTAGTATTAAGTCACGGGTCAAATCAGCCCCAGCATTTT

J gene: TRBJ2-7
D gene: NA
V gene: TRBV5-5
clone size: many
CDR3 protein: CASSLSGLTYEQYF
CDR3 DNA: TGTGCCAGCAGCCTGTCGGGACTGACCTACGAGCAGTACTTC

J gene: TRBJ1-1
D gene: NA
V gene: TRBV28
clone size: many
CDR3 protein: CASSSDTTQTEAFF
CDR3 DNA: TGTGCCAGCAGTTCGGATACGACCCAGACTGAAGCTTTCTTT

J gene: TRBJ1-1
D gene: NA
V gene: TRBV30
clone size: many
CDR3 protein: CAWTAGKNTEAFF
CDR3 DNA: TGTGCCTGGACGGCGGGCAAGAACACTGAAGCTTTCTTT

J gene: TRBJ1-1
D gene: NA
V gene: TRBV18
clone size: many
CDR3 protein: CASSAYTVNTEAFF
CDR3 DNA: TGTGCCAGCTCGGCGTATACAGTGAACACTGAAGCTTTCTTT

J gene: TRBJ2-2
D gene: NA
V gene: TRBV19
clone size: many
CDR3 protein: CASSDLGQGNTGELFF
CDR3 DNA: TGTGCCAGTAGCGACCTGGGGCAGGGGAACACCGGGGAGCTGTTTTTT

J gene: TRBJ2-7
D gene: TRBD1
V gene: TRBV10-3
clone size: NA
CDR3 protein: CAGGGQGIGEQYF
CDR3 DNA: TGTGCCGGGGGGGGACAGGGTATCGGCGAGCAGTACTTC

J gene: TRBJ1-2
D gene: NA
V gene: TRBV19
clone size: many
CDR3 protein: CASTTRVDGYTF
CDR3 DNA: TGTGCCAGTACAACCAGGGTGGATGGCTACACCTTC

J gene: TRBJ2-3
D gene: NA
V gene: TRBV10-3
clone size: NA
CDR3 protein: CAISGSEGGTDTQYF
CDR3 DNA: TGTGCCATCAGTGGAAGTGAGGGCGGGACAGATACGCAGTATTTT

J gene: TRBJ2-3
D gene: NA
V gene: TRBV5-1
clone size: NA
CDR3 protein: CASSSNRVSTDTQYF
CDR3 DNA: TGCGCCAGCAGTTCTAACAGGGTTTCCACAGATACGCAGTATTTT